These 30 T cell receptor beta chains originate from one sample sequenced in a study of blood T cell repertoires in COVID-19. Assay used: immunoSEQ multiplex PCR; TCRdb lists only in-frame clones, some missing. Of approximately 120,000 clones detected, about 77% appear once; the ten largest clones hold roughly a fifth. The sequenced sample was peripheral blood. These receptors all come from a man older than 75 with acute or convalescent COVID-19.

The chain recombines TRBV9 with TRBJ2-5; 7 bases are shared with TRBD2. This CDR3 spans 13 amino acids. J gave up 5 bases and V 7 bases, and 8 bases lay outside the gene matches. CDR1 and CDR2 from the germline V gene are SGDLS and YYNGEE. The CDR3 spells CASSSGRLETQYF. For the CDR3, the DNA is TGTGCCAGCTCTAGCGGTAGGTTGGAGACCCAGTACTTC.

This sequence joins TRBV10-3 and TRBJ2-2; 9 nucleotides align to TRBD1. CDR3 length equals 16 residues. V lost 3 bases and J lost 1; bases outside the gene matches: 3. CDR1 and CDR2 from the germline V gene are ENHRY and SYGVKD. DNA of the CDR3: TGTGCCATCAGTGAAAGACAGGGGGGGAACACCGGGGAGCTGTTTTTT. Translated: CAISERQGGNTGELFF.

The gene calls are TRBV5-6 and TRBJ1-2; D is uncertain. This CDR3 is built from 15 residues. Germline V CDR1 and CDR2: SGHDT, YYEEEE. V lost 0 bases and J 4 bases, leaving 13 bases between the germline ends. The CDR3 DNA sequence: TGTGCCAGCAGCTTGGTCCAGAATCGTCTCTATGGCTACACCTTC. Amino acid sequence: CASSLVQNRLYGYTF.

The chain links TRBV7-9 to TRBJ2-1, with 9 positions matching TRBD1. Germline V CDR1 and CDR2: SEHNR, FQNEAQ (reference sequence). The V gene end was trimmed by 4 bases and the J gene end by 4 bases; junction bases not matched to a gene: 5. The CDR3 totals 15 residues. The chain's CDR3 is CASSSRQGVYNEQFF. The CDR3 nucleotides read TGTGCCAGCAGCTCCCGACAGGGGGTGTACAATGAGCAGTTCTTC.

The chain is built from TRBV27 and TRBJ2-5; a weak D match, TRBD2 (7 bases). The CDR3 loop spans 15 amino acids. V was pared by 0 bases and J by 3 bases, with 11 bases between. Germline lookup yields CDR1 MNHEY and CDR2 SMNVEV (reference sequence). The CDR3 coding sequence is TGTGCCAGCAGTTTATCAGGGGGGGCTAAAGAGACCCAGTACTTC. Amino acids: CASSLSGGAKETQYF.

This sequence joins TRBV7-8 and TRBJ1-6; 8 bases fit TRBD1. The CDR3 sequence is 16 residues long. Germline V lookup: CDR1 SGHVS, CDR2 FQNEAQ. Losses at the gene ends were 5 bases for V and 8 bases for J; bases not matched to a gene: 11. CDR3 nucleotide sequence: TGTGCCAGCAGCGCCCAGGGGGCGAATATGGATTCACCCCTCCACTTT. Translating it yields CASSAQGANMDSPLHF.

As for this clone: An end of the junction differs from the germline gene, which may be a read error. This chain uses TRBV6-1 with TRBJ2-7; D possibly corresponds to TRBD1 (5 bases). This CDR3 comprises 11 residues. The germline V gene has CDR1 MNHNS and CDR2 SASEGT. The CDR3 DNA follows: TGTGCCAGCAGTGACGGCGCCCCAGGGAACTTC. This sequence encodes CASSDGAPGNF.

V usage is TRBV3-1 (or the pseudogene TRBV3-2) and J usage is TRBJ1-1; TRBD1 matches 7 bases. Germline V CDR1 and CDR2: LGHDT, YNNKEL (reference sequence). CDR3 size: 15 residues. V dropped 4 bases and J dropped 7; count of bases not matched to a gene: 12. The CDR3, as DNA: TGTGCCAGCAGCCTTTTATCGAGAAACAGGGGTGAAGCTTTCTTT. Amino acids: CASSLLSRNRGEAFF.

This clone has only a few counts. The V gene is TRBV7-9, the J gene TRBJ2-1; 13 bases line up with TRBD2. The ends lost 3 bases at V and 0 bases at J; junction bases unmatched: 5. CDR1 and CDR2 from the germline V gene are SEHNR and FQNEAQ (reference sequence). The CDR3 is made up of 18 amino acids. CDR3 in amino acids: CASSFPGLAGSSYNEQFF. CDR3 sequence (DNA): TGTGCCAGCAGCTTCCCGGGACTAGCGGGGAGCTCCTACAATGAGCAGTTCTTC.

The V call is TRBV7-8, the J call TRBJ2-1; D unclear. Germline CDR1 and CDR2: SGHVS and FQNEAQ. Deletions cut 1 base from V and 10 bases from J, with 11 bases between. This CDR3 region has 13 residues. CDR3 in DNA: TGTGCCAGCAGCTTAGAGGAATGGCGGGAGCAGTTCTTC. The encoded protein is CASSLEEWREQFF.

The table lists this clone with a few counts. The chain has TRBV6-5 and TRBJ1-2, with 9 positions matching TRBD1. Trimming at V came to 5 bases and at J to 6 bases, leaving 4 bases not matched to a gene. The CDR3 is 13 residues long. Germline CDR1 reads MNHEY; CDR2 reads SVGAGI. The chain's CDR3 is CASSRRQGDGYTF. CDR3 nucleotide sequence: TGTGCCAGCAGTCGACGACAGGGGGATGGCTACACCTTC.

This clone was picked up a small number of times. The J gene is TRBJ1-1, the V gene TRBV6-5; 7 bases map to TRBD1. This CDR3 contains 15 residues. Germline-derived CDR1 and CDR2 are MNHEY and SVGAGI. Trimming took 7 bases from V and 2 from J; bases not matched to a gene: 10. The CDR3: CASNRQGRINTEAFF. In nucleotides, the CDR3 is TGTGCCAGCAATCGACAGGGAAGAATCAACACTGAAGCTTTCTTT.

CDR3 in amino acids: CASSDSDPGQGLSEQYF. The DNA of the CDR3 is TGTGCCAGCAGTGACTCAGATCCGGGACAGGGTCTTAGTGAGCAGTACTTC. This rearrangement joins TRBV6-4 to TRBJ2-7; 9 bases match TRBD1. J was trimmed by 7 bases and V by 0 bases; bases with no gene match: 13. The CDR3 consists of 17 residues. Germline assignment: CDR1 MRHNA and CDR2 SNTAGT.

This rearrangement joins TRBV7-2 to TRBJ1-3, with D possibly being TRBD1 (6 bases). V was pared by 4 bases and J by 0 bases, with 13 bases between. The CDR3 runs to 16 residues. Germline CDR1 SGHTA, CDR2 FQGNSA. The CDR3 nucleotides are TGTGCCAGCAGCTATACCGGGACAACCTCTGGAAACACCATATATTTT. As protein: CASSYTGTTSGNTIYF.

The chain links TRBV6-1 to TRBJ1-6; 9 bases map to TRBD1. This CDR3 is 16 amino acids long. The junction had 8 bases not matched to a gene; V was cut back by 1 base and J by 10 bases. Looked up from germline, CDR1 is MNHNS and CDR2 is SASEGT. The CDR3: CASSEGTHRGLSPLHF. The DNA of the CDR3 is TGTGCCAGCAGTGAAGGGACTCACAGGGGGCTCTCACCCCTCCACTTT.

The V call is TRBV5-1, the J call TRBJ2-7, with no clear D. Germline values: CDR1 SGHRS, CDR2 YFSETQ. CDR3 size: 14 residues. V shed 0 bases and J shed 4 bases, with 11 bases lying between them. CDR3 amino acids: CASSLGAFPYEQYF. The CDR3 DNA sequence: TGCGCCAGCAGCTTGGGGGCATTCCCATACGAGCAGTACTTC.

The rearrangement uses TRBV28 and TRBJ2-1, with D uncertain. V lost 10 bases, J lost 7 bases, and 17 bases lay in between. Germline CDR1 MDHEN, CDR2 SYDVKM. This CDR3 has 13 residues. This CDR3 is CATAPPLRNEQFF. The CDR3 nucleotides read TGTGCCACCGCCCCCCCTCTGAGGAATGAGCAGTTCTTC.

This sequence joins TRBV10-3 and TRBJ2-7, with TRBD2 identical over 14 bases. J lost 6 bases, V lost 6 bases, and 19 bases had no gene match. The V gene's germline CDR1 is ENHRY and CDR2 SYGVKD. This CDR3 is built from 19 residues. The CDR3 bases are TGTGCCATCAGGGGCAGTGCGGCAACCCTGACTAGCGGGGGGGCCGAGCAGTACTTC. Protein: CAIRGSAATLTSGGAEQYF.

The chain joins TRBV27 to TRBJ2-7; maybe TRBD1 (6 bases). Germline CDR1 MNHEY, CDR2 SMNVEV (reference sequence). With 4 bases removed from V and 1 base from J, the gap between germline ends came to 11 bases. The CDR3 is made up of 14 amino acids. The CDR3 DNA reads TGTGCCAGCAGTTCCTGGACAGTATCCTACGAGCAGTACTTC. It yields the protein CASSSWTVSYEQYF.

The rearrangement joins TRBV6-1 to TRBJ2-7; 7 bases align to TRBD1. With V trimmed by 1 base and J by 2 bases, 5 bases remained unmatched. CDR1 MNHNS and CDR2 SASEGT come from the germline V gene. The CDR3 spans 15 residues. DNA of the CDR3: TGTGCCAGCAGTGAAGTAGTACAGGGGACCTACGAGCAGTACTTC. Protein product: CASSEVVQGTYEQYF.

The chain links TRBV5-4 to TRBJ2-2; 7 bases fit TRBD1. V shed 0 bases, J shed 1 base, and the junction held 6 bases outside the gene matches. The CDR3 loop spans 17 amino acids. Germline CDR1 SGHNT, CDR2 YYREEE (reference sequence). This CDR3 is CASSLAKGALNTGELFF. In DNA form, the CDR3 reads TGTGCCAGCAGCTTGGCCAAGGGGGCTCTGAACACCGGGGAGCTGTTTTTT.

This clone came up a few times. The CDR3 sequence: CASPINPGGVDNEQFF. The CDR3 DNA follows: TGTGCCAGTCCAATCAATCCGGGGGGCGTAGACAATGAGCAGTTCTTC. The J gene is TRBJ2-1, the V gene TRBV7-9, with a weak D call TRBD2 (7 bases). V was clipped by 9 bases and J by 5 bases, with 23 bases between them. Germline CDR1 SEHNR, CDR2 FQNEAQ (reference sequence). The CDR3 runs to 16 residues. Complete variable domain (other parts from reference TRBV7-9 and TRBJ2-1): DTGVSQNPRHKITKRGQNVTFRCDPISEHNRLYWYRQTLGQGPEFLTYFQNEAQLEKSRLLSDRFSAERPKGSFSTLEIQRTEQGDSAMYLCASPINPGGVDNEQFFGPGTRLTVL.

This chain links TRBV7-9 with TRBJ2-3, with TRBD2 matching over 8 bases. The CDR3 is 13 amino acids. V gave up 4 bases and J gave up 4 bases; unmatched junction bases: 1. Germline values: CDR1 SEHNR, CDR2 FQNEAQ (reference sequence). CDR3 coding DNA: TGTGCCAGCAGCTCGGGGGGGCCAGATACGCAGTATTTT. Its translation: CASSSGGPDTQYF.

This clone was observed once. The J gene is TRBJ2-4, the V gene TRBV2; no clear D. V dropped 8 bases and J dropped 9 bases, with 17 bases sitting between them. The CDR3 contains 13 residues. CDR1 is SNHLY and CDR2 is FYNNEI in the germline V gene. CDR3 amino acids: CASGVVVAGIQYF. CDR3 DNA sequence: TGTGCCAGCGGTGTTGTAGTGGCAGGCATTCAGTACTTC. The full variable domain, its missing parts supplied by reference TRBV2 and TRBJ2-4, is EPEVTQTPSHQVTQMGQEVILRCVPISNHLYFYWYRQILGQKVEFLVSFYNNEISEKSEIFDDQFSVERPDGSNFTLKIRSTKLEDSAMYFCASGVVVAGIQYFGAGTRLSVL.

The chain combines TRBV30 with TRBJ2-7; no definite D call. The CDR3 has 14 amino acids. Trimming removed 5 bases from V and 2 bases from J, with 16 bases in between. The germline CDR1 and CDR2 sequences are GTSNPN and SVGIG (reference sequence). The CDR3 region is CAWQAPQRPYEQYF. Here the CDR3 DNA reads TGTGCCTGGCAAGCCCCGCAGCGACCCTACGAGCAGTACTTC.

A few counts support this clone. Other DNA sequences in this specimen translate into the identical CDR3. J is TRBJ2-5 and V is TRBV5-1, with 8 positions matching TRBD1. Germline V gene data show CDR1 as SGHRS and CDR2 as YFSETQ. CDR3 size: 13 residues. V shed 4 bases and J 5 bases; nucleotides not matched to a gene: 4. The CDR3 coding sequence is TGCGCCAGCAGCCAGGGGGCAAGGGAGACCCAGTACTTC. Protein: CASSQGARETQYF.

The chain is built from TRBV13 and TRBJ1-1; unclear D gene. CDR3 size: 17 residues. Germline values: CDR1 PRHDT, CDR2 FYEKMQ (reference sequence). V was pared by 7 bases and J by 0 bases, with 21 bases between. In DNA, the CDR3 is TGTGCCAGCACCTCCCGCGGCTGGCAGAAGTTGAACACTGAAGCTTTCTTT. Its translation is CASTSRGWQKLNTEAFF. Based on the CDR3 plus reference TRBV13 and TRBJ1-1, the full variable domain is AAGVIQSPRHLIKEKRETATLKCYPIPRHDTVYWYQQGPGQDPQFLISFYEKMQSDKGSIPDRFSAQQFSDYHSELNMSSLELGDSALYFCASTSRGWQKLNTEAFFGQGTRLTVV.

This chain uses TRBV6-6 with TRBJ2-6, with TRBD1 as a possible D gene (6 bases). The CDR3 extends over 15 amino acids. The germline V and J ends were trimmed by 6 bases and 6 bases, with 15 bases remaining between them. Germline lookup yields CDR1 MNHNY and CDR2 SVGAGI (reference sequence). The DNA for the CDR3 is TGTGCCAGCAGCCCTACAGGGAATGAGGCCAACGTCCTGACTTTC. This codes for CASSPTGNEANVLTF.

This clone has a count of ten or more. The genes are TRBV4-2 and TRBJ2-3, with 15 bases lining up with TRBD2. Trimming took 4 bases from V and 3 from J; bases not matched to a gene: 8. Germline values: CDR1 LGHNA, CDR2 YNFKEQ. The CDR3 covers 18 residues. CDR3 in DNA: TGTGCCAGCAGCCCGAGGACTAGCGGGGGGGCGGTGACAGATACGCAGTATTTT. Its translation: CASSPRTSGGAVTDTQYF.

This chain joins TRBV5-1 and TRBJ1-1; 9 nucleotides agree with TRBD1. The V gene's germline CDR1 is SGHRS and CDR2 YFSETQ. The CDR3 sequence is 15 residues long. Trimming removed 4 bases from V and 0 bases from J; junction bases left unmatched: 4. CDR3 protein: CASSAGTGMNTEAFF. In DNA form, the CDR3 reads TGCGCCAGCAGCGCTGGGACAGGGATGAACACTGAAGCTTTCTTT. The full variable domain, completed using reference TRBV5-1 and TRBJ1-1, is KAGVTQTPRYLIKTRGQQVTLSCSPISGHRSVSWYQQTPGQGLQFLFEYFSETQRNKGNFPGRFSGRQFSNSRSEMNVSTLELGDSALYLCASSAGTGMNTEAFFGQGTRLTVV.